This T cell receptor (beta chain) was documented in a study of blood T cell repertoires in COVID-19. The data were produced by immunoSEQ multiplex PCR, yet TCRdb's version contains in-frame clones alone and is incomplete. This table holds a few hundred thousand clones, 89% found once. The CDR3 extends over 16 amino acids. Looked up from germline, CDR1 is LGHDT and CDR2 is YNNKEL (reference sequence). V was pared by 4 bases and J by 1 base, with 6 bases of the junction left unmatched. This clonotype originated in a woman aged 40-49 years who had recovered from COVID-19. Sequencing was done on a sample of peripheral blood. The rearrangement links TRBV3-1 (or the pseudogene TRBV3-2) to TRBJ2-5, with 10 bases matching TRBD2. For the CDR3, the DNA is TGTGCCAGCAGCCGTTCACTAGCGGGGCGCCAAGAGACCCAGTACTTC. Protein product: CASSRSLAGRQETQYF.